The entry that follows covers one T cell receptor beta chain sequence. These data belong to a study of T-cell reconstitution after alpha-beta-depleted transplantation in children. Researchers prepared the TCRbeta library using unique molecular identifiers, the study reports. TCRdb passed the PCR reads through MiXCR, listing each CDR3 protein once. The sample holds 450,000 to 600,000 distinct CDR3 sequences; roughly 33% are singletons and the top ten take around 2.5%. V gave up 3 bases and J gave up 2 bases; unmatched junction bases: 7. CDR1 is SGHKS, CDR2 YYEKEE, per germline (reference sequence). The CDR3 length is 15 residues.

The rearrangement links TRBV5-5 to TRBJ2-7; TRBD1 agrees at 8 bases. Here the sequenced sample was PBMCs from the stem cell graft donor, taken from the stem cell graft. The source is a human donor who donated a stem cell graft to a child with aplastic anemia. The CDR3: CASSSEGQATYEQYF. CDR3 nucleotides: TGTGCCAGCAGCTCCGAGGGACAGGCCACCTACGAGCAGTACTTC.